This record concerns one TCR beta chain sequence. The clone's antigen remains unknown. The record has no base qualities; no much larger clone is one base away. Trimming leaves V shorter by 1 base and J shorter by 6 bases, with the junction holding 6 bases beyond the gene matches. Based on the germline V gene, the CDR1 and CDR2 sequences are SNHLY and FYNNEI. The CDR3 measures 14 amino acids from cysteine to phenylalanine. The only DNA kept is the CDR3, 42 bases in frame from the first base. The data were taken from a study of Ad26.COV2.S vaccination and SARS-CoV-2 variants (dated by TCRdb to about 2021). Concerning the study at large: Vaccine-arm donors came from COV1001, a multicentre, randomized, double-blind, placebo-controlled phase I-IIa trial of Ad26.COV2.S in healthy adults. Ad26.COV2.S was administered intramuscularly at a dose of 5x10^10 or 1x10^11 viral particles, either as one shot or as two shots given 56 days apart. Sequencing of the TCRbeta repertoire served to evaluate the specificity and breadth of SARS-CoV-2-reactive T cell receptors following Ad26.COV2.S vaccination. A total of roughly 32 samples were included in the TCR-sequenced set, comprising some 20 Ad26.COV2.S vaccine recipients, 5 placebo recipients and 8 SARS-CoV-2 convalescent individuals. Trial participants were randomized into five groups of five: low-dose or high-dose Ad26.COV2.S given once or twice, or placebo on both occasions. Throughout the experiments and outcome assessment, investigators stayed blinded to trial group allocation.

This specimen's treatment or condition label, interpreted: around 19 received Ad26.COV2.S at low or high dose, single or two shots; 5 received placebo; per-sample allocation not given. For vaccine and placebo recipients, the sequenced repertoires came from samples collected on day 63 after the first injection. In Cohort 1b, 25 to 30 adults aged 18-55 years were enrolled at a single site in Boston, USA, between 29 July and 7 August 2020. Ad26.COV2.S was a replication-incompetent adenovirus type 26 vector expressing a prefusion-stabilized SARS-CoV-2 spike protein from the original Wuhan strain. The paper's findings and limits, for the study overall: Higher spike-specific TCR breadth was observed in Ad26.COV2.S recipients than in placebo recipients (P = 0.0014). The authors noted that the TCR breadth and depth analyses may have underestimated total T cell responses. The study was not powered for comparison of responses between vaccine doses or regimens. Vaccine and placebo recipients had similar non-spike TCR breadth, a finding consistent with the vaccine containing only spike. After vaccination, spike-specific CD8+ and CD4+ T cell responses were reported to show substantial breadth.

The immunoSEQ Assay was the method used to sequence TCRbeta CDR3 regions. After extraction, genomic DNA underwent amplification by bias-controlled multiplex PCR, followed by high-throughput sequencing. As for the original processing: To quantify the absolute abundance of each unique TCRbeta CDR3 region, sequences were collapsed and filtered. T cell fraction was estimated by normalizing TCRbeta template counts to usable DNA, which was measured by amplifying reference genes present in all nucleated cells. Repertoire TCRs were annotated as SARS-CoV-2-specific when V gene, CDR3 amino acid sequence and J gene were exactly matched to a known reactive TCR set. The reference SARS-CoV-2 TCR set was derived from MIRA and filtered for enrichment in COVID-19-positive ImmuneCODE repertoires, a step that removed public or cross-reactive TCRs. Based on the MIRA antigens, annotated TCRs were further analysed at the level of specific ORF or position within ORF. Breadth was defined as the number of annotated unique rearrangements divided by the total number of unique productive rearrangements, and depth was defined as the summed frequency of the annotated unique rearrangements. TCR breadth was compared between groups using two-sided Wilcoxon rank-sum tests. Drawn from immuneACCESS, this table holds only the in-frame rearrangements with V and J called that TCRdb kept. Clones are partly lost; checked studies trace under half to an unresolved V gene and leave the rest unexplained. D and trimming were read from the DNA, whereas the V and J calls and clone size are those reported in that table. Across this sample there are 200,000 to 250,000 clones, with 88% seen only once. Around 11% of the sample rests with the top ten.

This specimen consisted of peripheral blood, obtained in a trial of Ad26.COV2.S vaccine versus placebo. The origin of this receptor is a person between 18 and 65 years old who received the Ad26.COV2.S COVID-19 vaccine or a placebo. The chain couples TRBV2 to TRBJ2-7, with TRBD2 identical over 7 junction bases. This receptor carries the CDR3 CASSEGAGAGEQYF. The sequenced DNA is TGTGCCAGCAGTGAAGGTGCGGGAGCAGGCGAGCAGTACTTC.